This TCR beta chain stems from a study of CD8+ T cells in alopecia areata. The overall study: It was oral tofacitinib, at 5 to 10 mg twice daily, that treated patients received. Overall study findings and caveats: Persistence in scalp and blood during tofacitinib was observed for many expanded lesional clones.

Treatment given: oral pan-JAK inhibitor, 5-10 mg twice daily. Following RNA extraction, reverse transcription yielded cDNA that acted as the sequencing template. TCRdb keeps only in-frame clones here, not all; method: immunoSEQ multiplex PCR. In the table there are more than 85,000 clones, under 70% of which are singletons. To note about this clone: Its antigen is still unknown.

From germline, CDR1 is MNHEY and CDR2 SMNVEV (reference sequence). The CDR3 has 16 residues. V was pared by 3 bases and J by 4 bases, with 7 bases of the junction left unmatched. Sequenced here: CD8+ T cells sorted from blood, sampled at week 4, from a patient treated with tofacitinib. The chain recombines TRBV27 with TRBJ2-2; 8 bases fit TRBD1. This TCR came from a human donor with alopecia areata. CDR3 sequence reads: CASSLSGQGGTGELFF. DNA for the CDR3: TGTGCCAGCAGTTTGTCCGGACAGGGAGGCACCGGGGAGCTGTTTTTT.